A selection of T cell receptor beta chains follows, all from one sample in a study of OX40 agonist ivuxolimab in advanced cancers. The repertoire was sequenced with immunoSEQ multiplex PCR; TCRdb's copy has only in-frame clones and lacks some. Of 52,000 or so clones in the sample, roughly 84% are singletons; the top ten hold roughly 0.6%. Sequences were derived from CD4+ or CD8+ T cells sorted from blood, sampled in a trial of the OX40 agonist ivuxolimab. These TCRs come from an adult with an advanced solid tumor such as melanoma, head and neck, liver or kidney cancer. The CDR3 runs from the conserved cysteine through the conserved F or W. A D gene is named only where the DNA matches it firmly. Rows give clone size only sometimes, using once, few, many, or a class for an expanded clone.

cdr3_nt: TGTGCCAGCAGCCCCTTGAATACGCAGTATTTT; cdr3_aa: CASSPLNTQYF; d_call: -; j_call: TRBJ2-3; clone_size: -; v_call: TRBV7-8
cdr3_nt: TGCGCCAGCAGCAAAACAGGGGATTTAGGAAACACCATATATTTT; cdr3_aa: CASSKTGDLGNTIYF; d_call: TRBD1; j_call: TRBJ1-3; clone_size: -; v_call: TRBV5-1
cdr3_nt: TGTGCCAGCAGCCCAGGGGGACTAGAGAACACCGGGGAGCTGTTTTTT; cdr3_aa: CASSPGGLENTGELFF; d_call: -; j_call: TRBJ2-2; clone_size: -; v_call: TRBV7-2
cdr3_nt: TGTGCCAGCTCACCACTTCTGAACACTGAAGCTTTCTTT; cdr3_aa: CASSPLLNTEAFF; d_call: -; j_call: TRBJ1-1; clone_size: -; v_call: TRBV18
cdr3_nt: TGTGCCTGGATGGAGGGGGGATTGAACACTGAAGCTTTCTTT; cdr3_aa: CAWMEGGLNTEAFF; d_call: -; j_call: TRBJ1-1; clone_size: few; v_call: TRBV30
cdr3_nt: TGTGCCAGCAGCGATCAAGTAGACACCCTCCACTTT; cdr3_aa: CASSDQVDTLHF; d_call: -; j_call: TRBJ1-6; clone_size: -; v_call: TRBV7-2
cdr3_nt: TGTGCCAGCAGCACGGGACTTGCGAACACCGGGGAGCTGTTTTTT; cdr3_aa: CASSTGLANTGELFF; d_call: -; j_call: TRBJ2-2; clone_size: -; v_call: TRBV6-5
cdr3_nt: TGTGCCAGCAGGGCAGATGGAAACACCATATATTTT; cdr3_aa: CASRADGNTIYF; d_call: -; j_call: TRBJ1-3; clone_size: -; v_call: TRBV2
cdr3_nt: TGCGCCAGCAGCCAAGATTGGAAGGACAGTTCGTGGGAATATGGCTACACCTTC; cdr3_aa: CASSQDWKDSSWEYGYTF; d_call: -; j_call: TRBJ1-2; clone_size: -; v_call: TRBV4-1
cdr3_nt: TGCGCCAGCAGTCAGGCCAGGGAAGACTATGGCTACACCTTC; cdr3_aa: CASSQAREDYGYTF; d_call: -; j_call: TRBJ1-2; clone_size: -; v_call: TRBV4-1
cdr3_nt: TGTGCCAGCAGTTACTCAAACCGTCAGCCCCAGCATTTT; cdr3_aa: CASSYSNRQPQHF; d_call: -; j_call: TRBJ1-5; clone_size: -; v_call: TRBV6-5
cdr3_nt: TGTGCCAGCAGAAAACCGGGACAGGGCAACGAGCAGTACTTC; cdr3_aa: CASRKPGQGNEQYF; d_call: TRBD1; j_call: TRBJ2-7; clone_size: few; v_call: TRBV11-2
cdr3_nt: TGTGCCAGCTCACCCGGGACAGGGTATGAGCAGTACTTC; cdr3_aa: CASSPGTGYEQYF; d_call: TRBD1; j_call: TRBJ2-7; clone_size: -; v_call: TRBV18
cdr3_nt: TGCGCCAGCAGCAACCAAGAGACCCAGTACTTC; cdr3_aa: CASSNQETQYF; d_call: -; j_call: TRBJ2-5; clone_size: -; v_call: TRBV5-1
cdr3_nt: TGTGCCAGCAGCTTGCTGGGGGCCTACAATGAGCAGTTCTTC; cdr3_aa: CASSLLGAYNEQFF; d_call: -; j_call: TRBJ2-1; clone_size: -; v_call: TRBV7-3
cdr3_nt: TGTGCCAGCAGCCCAACGGCGGACGGATTCGGTCCCCAGCATTTT; cdr3_aa: CASSPTADGFGPQHF; d_call: -; j_call: TRBJ1-5; clone_size: -; v_call: TRBV27
cdr3_nt: TGTGCCAGCAATTTAAACGATTGGACGGACGACTCCTACGAGCAGTACTTC; cdr3_aa: CASNLNDWTDDSYEQYF; d_call: -; j_call: TRBJ2-7; clone_size: -; v_call: TRBV28
cdr3_nt: TGTGCCAGCAGCCCGGGACTAGCGGGAACCTACGAGCAGTACTTC; cdr3_aa: CASSPGLAGTYEQYF; d_call: TRBD2; j_call: TRBJ2-7; clone_size: -; v_call: TRBV14
cdr3_nt: TGTGCCAGCAGTGGTTTGGGTAATTCACCCCTCCACTTT; cdr3_aa: CASSGLGNSPLHF; d_call: -; j_call: TRBJ1-6; clone_size: -; v_call: TRBV2
cdr3_nt: TGTGCCAGCAGTCGCGGCGTGGGACTAGCGGGGCTTACCTACGAGCAGTACTTC; cdr3_aa: CASSRGVGLAGLTYEQYF; d_call: TRBD2; j_call: TRBJ2-7; clone_size: once; v_call: TRBV28
cdr3_nt: TGTGCCAGCAGTTTATGGTCCTGGCGATTCTCTGGAAACACCACATATTTT; cdr3_aa: CASSLWSWRFSGNTTYF; d_call: -; j_call: TRBJ1-3; clone_size: -; v_call: TRBV28
cdr3_nt: TGTGCCAGCAGCTCAGGGGGCGCTAATGAAAAACTGTTTTTT; cdr3_aa: CASSSGGANEKLFF; d_call: TRBD1; j_call: TRBJ1-4; clone_size: -; v_call: TRBV6-5
cdr3_nt: TGTGCCTGGAGTTCTTCCATTCCCGACTATGGCTACACCTTC; cdr3_aa: CAWSSSIPDYGYTF; d_call: -; j_call: TRBJ1-2; clone_size: -; v_call: TRBV30
cdr3_nt: TGCGCCAGCAGCCAAGACAGGAGTACGGCCAAAAACATTCAGTACTTC; cdr3_aa: CASSQDRSTAKNIQYF; d_call: -; j_call: TRBJ2-4; clone_size: -; v_call: TRBV4-1
cdr3_nt: TGTGCCAGCAGGACTGTGGGGACTGAAGCTTTCTTT; cdr3_aa: CASRTVGTEAFF; d_call: -; j_call: TRBJ1-1; clone_size: -; v_call: TRBV6-5
cdr3_nt: TGCGCCAGCAAGGCGGCGGGTTCCACTGGAAACACCATATATTTT; cdr3_aa: CASKAAGSTGNTIYF; d_call: -; j_call: TRBJ1-3; clone_size: -; v_call: TRBV10-2
cdr3_nt: TGTGCCAGCAGCCCCGGACGGGGACCCAAGAGAGGCTATGGCTACACCTTC; cdr3_aa: CASSPGRGPKRGYGYTF; d_call: -; j_call: TRBJ1-2; clone_size: -; v_call: TRBV11-2
cdr3_nt: TGTGCCAGCAGCTTAGCGCCCGGAGCGAGGGATCAGCCCCAGCATTTT; cdr3_aa: CASSLAPGARDQPQHF; d_call: -; j_call: TRBJ1-5; clone_size: -; v_call: TRBV7-8